The 5 T cell receptor beta chains listed next were all sequenced from one sample in a study of blood T cell repertoires in COVID-19. The assay was immunoSEQ multiplex PCR, and TCRdb's table has in-frame clones only and misses some. The sample includes about 210,000 clones, around 83% of them seen just once. The sequenced sample consisted of peripheral blood. Every receptor here comes from a man aged 40-49 years who had recovered from COVID-19.

The V call is TRBV7-2, the J call TRBJ2-7, with D possibly TRBD2 on 5 matching bases. CDR1 SGHTA and CDR2 FQGNSA come from the germline V gene. V dropped 4 bases and J dropped 0 bases, with 13 bases sitting between them. The CDR3 runs to 15 residues. CDR3 amino acids: CASSYSSSSSYEQYF. DNA of the CDR3: TGTGCCAGCAGCTACTCCTCTAGCAGCTCCTACGAGCAGTACTTC.

The chain is built from TRBV6-2 or TRBV6-3 and TRBJ2-3; 7 bases map to TRBD2. V shed 5 bases, J shed 2 bases, and the junction held 4 bases outside the gene matches. Per germline, CDR1 MNHEY and CDR2 SVGEGT. The CDR3 has 14 amino acids. In nucleotides, the CDR3 is TGTGCCAGCAGTGACCGGGAGGCCACAGATACGCAGTATTTT. Translated: CASSDREATDTQYF.

The chain uses TRBV19 and TRBJ2-3; 9 bases match TRBD1. This CDR3 has 12 amino acids. From germline, CDR1 is LNHDA and CDR2 SQIVND (reference sequence). V lost 8 bases, J lost 3 bases, and 0 bases stayed unmatched. In DNA form, the CDR3 reads TGTGCCAGTGGGACAGGGACAGATACGCAGTATTTT. Its protein is CASGTGTDTQYF.

The chain has TRBV3-1 (or the pseudogene TRBV3-2) and TRBJ2-5, with D maybe TRBD1 (6 bases). Looked up from germline, CDR1 is LGHDT and CDR2 is YNNKEL (reference sequence). The CDR3 is made up of 18 amino acids. The V gene lost 4 bases and the J gene lost 3 bases, with 24 bases spanning the gap. CDR3 amino acids: CASSLPGARILGKETQYF. In nucleotides, the CDR3 is TGTGCCAGCAGCCTCCCAGGGGCGAGAATACTGGGGAAAGAGACCCAGTACTTC.

The V and J genes are TRBV6-1 and TRBJ1-5, with D hard to call. The germline V and J ends were trimmed by 0 bases and 6 bases, with 6 bases remaining between them. This CDR3 comprises 13 residues. Germline CDR1 reads MNHNS; CDR2 reads SASEGT. The CDR3 DNA follows: TGTGCCAGCAGTGAAGCCCTACCTCAGCCCCAGCATTTT. Residues: CASSEALPQPQHF.